The 18 T cell receptor beta chains in this list originate from one sample, sequenced in a study of CD8 T cells in ankylosing spondylitis. TCRdb reprocessed the 5' RACE reads via MiXCR and lists one record per CDR3 protein. The sample has about 540,000 distinct CDR3 sequences, 12% seen once; the top ten hold nearly 7%. Study-wide points: Roughly eight highly homologous variants made up a TCR beta motif that seemed to typify ankylosing spondylitis blood.

The antigens these receptors bind are not known. What was sequenced was blood, either unsorted or a sorted T cell fraction (not recorded which). The receptors originated from a male donor with ankylosing spondylitis.

The chain carries TRBV28 and TRBJ2-2, with 7 bases aligning to TRBD2. V shed 6 bases and J 6 bases; nucleotides not matched to a gene: 10. Per germline, CDR1 MDHEN and CDR2 SYDVKM. The CDR3 runs 15 residues. The CDR3 sequence: CASRRAGLGPGELFF. The CDR3 coding sequence is TGTGCCAGCAGGCGAGCGGGATTGGGTCCCGGGGAGCTGTTTTTT.

The chain employs TRBV27 and TRBJ2-2; D is uncertain. V dropped 5 bases and J dropped 4 bases, with 8 bases sitting between them. Germline loops: CDR1 MNHEY, CDR2 SMNVEV (reference sequence). CDR3 length: 13 amino acids. The CDR3 loop is CASSAQFTGELFF. The CDR3 DNA follows: TGTGCCAGCAGTGCGCAGTTCACCGGGGAGCTGTTTTTT.

This clonotype was seen a handful of times. This sequence joins TRBV20-1 and TRBJ2-5, with 14 positions matching TRBD2. V shed 6 bases and J 4 bases; nucleotides not matched to a gene: 7. The V gene's germline CDR1 is DFQATT and CDR2 SNEGSKA (reference sequence). The CDR3 spans 15 residues. The DNA for the CDR3 is TGCAGTGCAGCTTTAGGGACTAGCGGGGGAGAGACCCAGTACTTC. Its translation is CSAALGTSGGETQYF.

This clonotype was found a few times. The chain recombines TRBV20-1 with TRBJ2-7, with 12 positions matching TRBD2. The trim removed 3 bases at V and 4 bases at J, leaving 4 bases unmatched. The V gene's germline CDR1 is DFQATT and CDR2 SNEGSKA (reference sequence). This CDR3 region has 14 residues. CDR3 residues: CSASSSGRAYEQYV. The CDR3 nucleotides read TGCAGTGCTAGCTCTAGCGGGAGGGCTTACGAGCAGTACGTC.

This clonotype was seen only a few times. This sequence joins TRBV10-3 and TRBJ2-1; 8 bases fit TRBD2. Trimming cost V 7 bases and J 8 bases; bases outside gene matches: 16. Germline-derived CDR1 and CDR2 are ENHRY and SYGVKD. This CDR3 has 16 amino acids. Here the CDR3 reads CAITSSGTRVGHEQFF. The CDR3 nucleotides read TGTGCCATCACCTCCTCCGGGACTAGAGTAGGGCATGAGCAGTTCTTC.

The genes are TRBV19 and TRBJ1-5; 7 bases align to TRBD1. V trimming: 2 bases; J trimming: 2 bases; junction bases outside the gene matches: 6. The germline CDR1 and CDR2 sequences are LNHDA and SQIVND (reference sequence). The CDR3 is made up of 16 amino acids. As DNA, the CDR3 is TGTGCCAGTAGTATACGACAGGGTTGGGGCAATCAGCCCCAGCATTTT. Encoded protein: CASSIRQGWGNQPQHF.

Only a few counts were recorded for this clonotype. The V and J genes are TRBV3-1 and TRBJ1-4; no clear D. The V end was cut by 4 bases, the J end by 0 bases, with 18 bases between. In germline, CDR1 is LGHDT, CDR2 YNNKEL (reference sequence). The CDR3 sequence is 18 residues long. Here the CDR3 DNA reads TGTGCCAGCAGCCCGTACCTCAGGATCCAATCAACTAATGAAAAACTGTTTTTT. The encoded protein is CASSPYLRIQSTNEKLFF.

The chain has TRBV3-1 and TRBJ2-1, with 11 bases matching TRBD2. The CDR3 length is 18 residues. Looked up from germline, CDR1 is LGHDT and CDR2 is YNNKEL (reference sequence). V lost 5 bases, J lost 0 bases, and 9 bases stayed unmatched. DNA for the CDR3: TGTGCCAGCAGCTCGGGACTAGCGGACATGAGCTCCTACAATGAGCAGTTCTTC. The encoded protein is CASSSGLADMSSYNEQFF.

This clonotype was detected a few times. The gene calls are TRBV12-3 or TRBV12-4 and TRBJ2-3; D is undetermined. The CDR3 extends over 14 amino acids. With 6 bases removed from V and 1 base from J, the gap between germline ends came to 11 bases. CDR3: CASSPLRGTDTQYF. DNA of the CDR3: TGTGCCAGCAGCCCCCTACGGGGCACAGATACGCAGTATTTT.

The chain recombines TRBV15 with TRBJ2-2; D ambiguous. Germline CDR1 LNHNV, CDR2 YYDKDF (reference sequence). Deletions cut 4 bases from V and 4 bases from J, with 7 bases between. The CDR3 totals 13 residues. The CDR3 region is CATSIFGTGELFF. CDR3 DNA: TGTGCCACCAGCATCTTTGGCACCGGGGAGCTGTTTTTT.

This clonotype appeared once. J is TRBJ1-6 and V is TRBV7-9; tentative D call: TRBD1 (5 bases). The length of the CDR3 is 13 residues. Germline CDR1 SEHNR, CDR2 FQNEAQ (reference sequence). The V end was cut by 5 bases, the J end by 8 bases, with 10 bases between. In DNA, the CDR3 is TGTGCCAGCAGCCCCAGGGTGGATTCACCCCTCCACTTT. It yields the protein CASSPRVDSPLHF.

This clonotype was seen more than once but under ten times. V gene TRBV11-2 combines with J gene TRBJ2-7; possible D gene TRBD2, 5 bases. This CDR3 has 15 amino acids. The ends were cut back, 5 bases at V and 2 bases at J, with 16 bases in the middle. Germline CDR1 SGHAT, CDR2 FQNNGV. For the CDR3, the DNA is TGTGCCAGCAGCGTATCCAGAGGGCCCGCCTACGAGCAGTACTTC. Protein: CASSVSRGPAYEQYF.

This chain connects TRBV19 to TRBJ1-5; possibly TRBD1 for D (5 bases). The CDR3 sequence is 14 residues long. V was trimmed by 2 bases and J by 5 bases, leaving 10 bases between them. The germline V gene encodes CDR1 LNHDA and CDR2 SQIVND (reference sequence). CDR3 nucleotide sequence: TGTGCCAGTAGTATAAGGGGCGCGGATCAGCCCCAGCATTTT. Residues: CASSIRGADQPQHF.

In this sample, this clonotype turned up many times. A junction end diverges from the germline sequence, so it may reflect a read error. The chain has TRBV11-2 and TRBJ1-2; 9 bases agree with TRBD1. This CDR3 is 13 amino acids long. Germline V gene lookup returns CDR1 SGHAT and CDR2 FQNNGV. The CDR3 coding sequence is TGTGCCAGCAACTTAGGACAGGGGTATGGCTACACCTTC. Encoded protein: CASNLGQGYGYTF.

This clonotype was observed a single time. CDR3 nucleotide sequence: TGTGCCAGCAGTTACGGCGGACAGGGAGGATCCTATGGCTACACCTTC. Translated, it gives CASSYGGQGGSYGYTF. This chain joins TRBV6-5 and TRBJ1-2, with TRBD1 matching 8 bases. The V gene's germline CDR1 is MNHEY and CDR2 SVGAGI. The CDR3 is 16 residues long. The trim removed 2 bases at V and 4 bases at J, leaving 9 bases unmatched.

The chain couples TRBV14 to TRBJ2-1; 10 bases fit TRBD2. V was clipped by 5 bases and J by 3 bases; unmatched bases: 10. This CDR3 contains 17 residues. Germline CDR1 is SGHDN and CDR2 is FVKESK. The CDR3 coding sequence is TGTGCCAGCAGCTCGTATGGAGCGGGAGGGAGCTACAATGAGCAGTTCTTC. Translating it yields CASSSYGAGGSYNEQFF.

Ten or more counts support this clonotype. The rearrangement uses TRBV5-1 and TRBJ1-4, with D hard to call. Trimming took off 7 bases at V and 4 bases at J, with 17 bases between the two ends. The CDR3 is made up of 15 amino acids. Germline V gene sequence: CDR1 SGHRS, CDR2 YFSETQ. The CDR3 is CASSFGRDNNEKLFF. Here the CDR3 DNA reads TGCGCCAGCTCGTTCGGACGAGACAATAATGAAAAACTGTTTTTT.

The rearrangement uses TRBV4-1 and TRBJ2-7; 8 bases are a match to TRBD2. The ends lost 2 bases at V and 3 bases at J; junction bases unmatched: 6. From germline, CDR1 is MGHRA and CDR2 YSYEKL. This CDR3 comprises 15 residues. The CDR3, as DNA: TGCGCCAGCAGCCAACCTCATAGCGGGAACTACGAGCAGTACTTC. Its translation is CASSQPHSGNYEQYF.